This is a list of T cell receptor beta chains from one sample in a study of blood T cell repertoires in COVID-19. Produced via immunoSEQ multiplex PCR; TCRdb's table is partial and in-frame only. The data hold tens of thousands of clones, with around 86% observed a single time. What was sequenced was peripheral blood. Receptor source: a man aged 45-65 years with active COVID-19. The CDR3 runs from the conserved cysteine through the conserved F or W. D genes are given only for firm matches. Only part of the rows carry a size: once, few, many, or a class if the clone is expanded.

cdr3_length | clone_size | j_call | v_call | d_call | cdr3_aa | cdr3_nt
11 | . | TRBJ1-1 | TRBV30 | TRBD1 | CAWGQGREAFF | TGTGCCTGGGGACAGGGGCGGGAAGCTTTCTTT
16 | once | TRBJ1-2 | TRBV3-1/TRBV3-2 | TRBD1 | CASSREWTGGTYGYTF | TGTGCCAGCAGTCGTGAATGGACAGGGGGGACCTATGGCTACACCTTC
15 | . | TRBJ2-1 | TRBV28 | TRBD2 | CASSFPLTSHNEQFF | TGTGCCAGCAGTTTTCCCCTGACTAGCCATAATGAGCAGTTCTTC
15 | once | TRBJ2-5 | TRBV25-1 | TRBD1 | CASSVTGTGVETQYF | TGTGCCAGCAGTGTGACCGGGACAGGGGTCGAGACCCAGTACTTC
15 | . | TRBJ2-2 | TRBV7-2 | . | CASSLGSRNTGELFF | TGTGCCAGCAGCTTAGGGTCCAGAAACACCGGGGAGCTGTTTTTT
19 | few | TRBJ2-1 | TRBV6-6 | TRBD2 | CASSQTSGRAGRSYNEQFF | TGTGCCAGCAGTCAGACTAGCGGGAGGGCCGGTCGCTCCTACAATGAGCAGTTCTTC
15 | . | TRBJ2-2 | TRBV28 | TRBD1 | CASSSPGQGGGELFF | TGTGCCAGCAGTTCCCCCGGACAGGGAGGCGGGGAGCTGTTTTTT
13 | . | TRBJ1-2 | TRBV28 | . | CASSPPGIYGYTF | TGTGCCAGCAGTCCCCCGGGAATCTATGGCTACACCTTC
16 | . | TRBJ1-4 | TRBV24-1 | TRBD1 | CATSAGTGAYNEKLFF | TGTGCCACCAGTGCCGGCACAGGGGCCTATAATGAAAAACTGTTTTTT
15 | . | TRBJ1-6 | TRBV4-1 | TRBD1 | CASSQTGTGSSPLHF | TGCGCCAGCAGCCAGACAGGGACAGGGAGTTCACCCCTCCACTTT
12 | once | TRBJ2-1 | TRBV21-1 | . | CASSKEGGRQFF | TGTGCCAGCAGCAAAGAGGGAGGGAGGCAGTTCTTC